Given below is one T cell receptor (beta chain) in context. Other DNA sequences in the same sample also yield this CDR3. Assay: immunoSEQ multiplex PCR; the TCRdb copy retains only in-frame clones and omits some. The table records tens of thousands of clones, approximately 87% of them present only once. This sample is drawn from a study of T cell responses to AZD1222 COVID-19 vaccine. Germline CDR1 MNHEY, CDR2 SVGEGT. The V end was cut by 2 bases, the J end by 5 bases, with 13 bases between. The CDR3 consists of 14 residues. The sequence came from an adult who received the AZD1222 COVID-19 vaccine. The material was peripheral blood, obtained 28 days after the second AZD1222 dose. The chain has TRBV6-2 or TRBV6-3 and TRBJ2-7, with D tentatively TRBD1 (6 bases). CDR3 DNA: TGTGCCAGCAGTTACGACGGACAGTCCCACGAGCAGTACTTC. This translates into CASSYDGQSHEQYF.